This TCR beta chain was identified in a study of shared clonotypes between healthy human individuals. Broader study findings: Generally, naive subsets came out with larger estimated richness than memory subsets.

CDR1 is MNHEY, CDR2 SVGAGI, per germline. CDR3 length equals 14 residues. Trimming left V 0 bases short and J 4 bases short, with 9 bases between. Assay: immunoSEQ multiplex PCR; the TCRdb copy retains only in-frame clones and omits some. The top ten clones hold under 0.45% of a sample with a few million clones, approximately 93% of them seen once. A remark on this clone: Its antigen is undetermined. Other DNA sequences in this sample translate to the same CDR3.

Study donors comprised healthy, HIV-negative adults devoid of recent acute infection or vaccination. The gene calls are TRBV6-5 and TRBJ1-2, with a possible D match to TRBD1 (5 bases). The TCR was taken from a man aged 18 to 29 in good health. Some clones in this sample may be carry-over from other donors' samples. The specimen sequenced was naive CD4+ T cells from PBMCs. Indicated subset: CD45RA+ positively selected. The CDR3 DNA reads as TGTGCCAGCAGTTACTCGGGGGGAAGCTATGGCTACACCTTC. This gives the protein CASSYSGGSYGYTF.